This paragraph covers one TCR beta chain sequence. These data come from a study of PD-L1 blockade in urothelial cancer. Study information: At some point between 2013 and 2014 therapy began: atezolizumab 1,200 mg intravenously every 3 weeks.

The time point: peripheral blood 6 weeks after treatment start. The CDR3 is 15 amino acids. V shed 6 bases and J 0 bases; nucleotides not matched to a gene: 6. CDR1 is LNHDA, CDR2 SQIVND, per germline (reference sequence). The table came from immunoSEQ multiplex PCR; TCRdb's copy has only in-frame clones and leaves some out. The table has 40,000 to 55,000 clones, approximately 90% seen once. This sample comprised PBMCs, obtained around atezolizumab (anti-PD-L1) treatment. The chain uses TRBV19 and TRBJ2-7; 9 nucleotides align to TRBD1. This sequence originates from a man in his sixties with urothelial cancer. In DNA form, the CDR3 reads TGTGCCAGTAGCACGGACAGGGGCTTCTCCTACGAGCAGTACTTC. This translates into CASSTDRGFSYEQYF.